The sequence of this T cell receptor (beta chain) was determined in a study of cytomegalovirus exposure and HLA in healthy donors. This clone came up a few times. Antigen unknown. This CDR3 region has 14 residues. Trimming cost V 3 bases and J 8 bases; bases outside gene matches: 10. Germline lookup yields CDR1 SGHAT and CDR2 FQNNGV. The PCR employed 60 Vbeta primers together with 13 Jbeta primers. Data came from immunoSEQ multiplex PCR; TCRdb stores just in-frame clones and leaves some out. The sample comprises some 150,000 clones, approximately 78% of which are singletons, and 3% rests with the top ten. General observations from the study: Based on reports, TCR beta sequences accurately predicted HLA-A and HLA-B alleles for most subjects.

The genes are TRBV11-2 and TRBJ2-7; 7 bases are a match to TRBD1. Sequenced material: PBMCs. The origin of this receptor is a man aged 35-49 years in good health and CMV-seropositive. The CDR3 is CASSFGDRGVKQYF. DNA of the CDR3: TGTGCCAGCAGCTTTGGGGACAGAGGTGTGAAGCAGTACTTC.